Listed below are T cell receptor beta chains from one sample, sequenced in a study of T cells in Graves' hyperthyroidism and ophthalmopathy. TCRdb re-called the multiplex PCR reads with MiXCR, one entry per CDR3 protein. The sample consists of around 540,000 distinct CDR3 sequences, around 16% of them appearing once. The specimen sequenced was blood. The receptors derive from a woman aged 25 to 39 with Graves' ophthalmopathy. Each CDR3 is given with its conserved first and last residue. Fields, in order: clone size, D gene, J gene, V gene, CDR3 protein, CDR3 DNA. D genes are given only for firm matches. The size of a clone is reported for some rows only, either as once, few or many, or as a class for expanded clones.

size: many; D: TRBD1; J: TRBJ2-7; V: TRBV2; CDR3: CASSPDRVLSYEQYF; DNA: TGTGCCAGCAGCCCCGACAGGGTTCTCTCCTACGAGCAGTACTTC
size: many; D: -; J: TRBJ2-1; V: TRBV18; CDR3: CASSPPGTVPNEQFF; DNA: TGTGCCAGCTCACCACCGGGGACTGTCCCCAATGAGCAGTTCTTC
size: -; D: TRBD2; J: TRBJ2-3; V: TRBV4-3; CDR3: CASRLAGPPTDTQYF; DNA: TGCGCCAGCAGATTAGCGGGACCCCCCACAGATACGCAGTATTTT
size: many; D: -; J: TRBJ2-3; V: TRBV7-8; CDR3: CASSLGDYRTDTQYF; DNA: TGTGCCAGCAGCTTAGGCGACTACCGCACAGATACGCAGTATTTT
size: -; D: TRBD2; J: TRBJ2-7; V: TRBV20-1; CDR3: CSASSSAAGVFSYEQYF; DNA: TGCAGTGCTAGTTCCTCAGCAGCGGGAGTTTTCTCCTACGAGCAGTACTTC
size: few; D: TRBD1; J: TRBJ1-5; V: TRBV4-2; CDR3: CASSQGTGGFNQPQHF; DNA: TGTGCCAGCAGCCAAGGGACAGGGGGTTTCAATCAGCCCCAGCATTTT
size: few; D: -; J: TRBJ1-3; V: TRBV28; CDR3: CASSRGPSAGNTIYF; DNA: TGTGCCAGCAGCCGGGGCCCCTCGGCGGGAAACACCATATATTTT
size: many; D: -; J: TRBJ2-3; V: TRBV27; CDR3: CASSSSRGSTDTQYF; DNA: TGTGCCAGCAGTTCCTCGAGAGGGAGCACAGATACGCAGTATTTT
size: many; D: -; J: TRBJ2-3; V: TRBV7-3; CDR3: CASSFGLVGADTQYF; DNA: TGTGCCAGCAGCTTTGGGCTAGTCGGGGCAGATACGCAGTATTTT
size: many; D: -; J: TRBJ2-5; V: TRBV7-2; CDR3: CASSLLGGMKETQYF; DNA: TGTGCCAGCAGCTTATTGGGGGGCATGAAAGAGACCCAGTACTTC
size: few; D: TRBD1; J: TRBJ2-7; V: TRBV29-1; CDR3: CSVERDSFSGEQYF; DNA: TGCAGCGTTGAGAGGGACAGCTTCTCGGGGGAGCAGTACTTC
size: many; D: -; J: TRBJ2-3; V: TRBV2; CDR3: CASRFSGSTDTQYF; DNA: TGTGCCAGCAGATTCAGCGGGAGCACAGATACGCAGTATTTT
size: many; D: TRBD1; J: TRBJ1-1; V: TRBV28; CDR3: CASRDRWEAFF; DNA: TGTGCCAGCAGGGACAGGTGGGAAGCTTTCTTT
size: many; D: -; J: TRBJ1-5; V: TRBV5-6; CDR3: CASSQGRPRDQPQHF; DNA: TGTGCCAGCAGCCAAGGACGGCCTCGGGATCAGCCCCAGCATTTT
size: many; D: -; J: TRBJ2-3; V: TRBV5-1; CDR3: CASSLVASSTDTQYF; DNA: TGCGCCAGCAGCTTGGTCGCCAGCAGCACAGATACGCAGTATTTT
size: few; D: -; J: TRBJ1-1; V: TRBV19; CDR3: CASRGVWGSPNTEAFF; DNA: TGTGCCAGTAGGGGGGTCTGGGGCAGTCCGAACACTGAAGCTTTCTTT